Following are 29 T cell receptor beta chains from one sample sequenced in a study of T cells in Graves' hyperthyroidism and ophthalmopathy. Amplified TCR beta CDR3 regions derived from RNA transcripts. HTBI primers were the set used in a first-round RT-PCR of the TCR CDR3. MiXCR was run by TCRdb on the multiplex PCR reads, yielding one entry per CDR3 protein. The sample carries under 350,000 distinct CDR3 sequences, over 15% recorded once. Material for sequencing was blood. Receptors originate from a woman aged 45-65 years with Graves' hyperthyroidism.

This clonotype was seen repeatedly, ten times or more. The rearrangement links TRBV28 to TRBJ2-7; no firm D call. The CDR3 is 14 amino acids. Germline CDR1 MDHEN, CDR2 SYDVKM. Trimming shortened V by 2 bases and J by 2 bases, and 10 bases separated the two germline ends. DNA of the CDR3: TGTGCCAGCAGTTTAATAGGCGGTGCCTACGAGCAGTACTTC. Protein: CASSLIGGAYEQYF. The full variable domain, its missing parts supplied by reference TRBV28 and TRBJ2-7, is DVKVTQSSRYLVKRTGEKVFLECVQDMDHENMFWYRQDPGLGLRLIYFSYDVKMKEKGDIPEGYSVSREKKERFSLILESASTNQTSMYLCASSLIGGAYEQYFGPGTRLTVT.

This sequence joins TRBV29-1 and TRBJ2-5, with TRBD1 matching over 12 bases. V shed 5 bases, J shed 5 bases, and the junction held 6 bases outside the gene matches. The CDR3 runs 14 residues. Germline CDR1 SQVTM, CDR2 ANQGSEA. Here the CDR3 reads CSVTGTGGWETQYF. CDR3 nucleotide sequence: TGCAGCGTTACGGGGACAGGGGGCTGGGAGACCCAGTACTTC.

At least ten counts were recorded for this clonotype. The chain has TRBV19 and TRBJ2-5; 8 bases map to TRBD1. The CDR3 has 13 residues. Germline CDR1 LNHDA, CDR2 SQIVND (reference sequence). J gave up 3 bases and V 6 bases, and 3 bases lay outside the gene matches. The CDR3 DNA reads TGTGCCAGTAGCCCGACAGGGGAAGAGACCCAGTACTTC. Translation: CASSPTGEETQYF.

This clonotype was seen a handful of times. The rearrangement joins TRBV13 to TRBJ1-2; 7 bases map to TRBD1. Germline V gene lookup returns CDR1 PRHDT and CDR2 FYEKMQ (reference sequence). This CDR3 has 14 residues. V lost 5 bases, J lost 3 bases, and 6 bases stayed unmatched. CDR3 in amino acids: CASSAGTAYYGYTF. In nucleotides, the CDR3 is TGTGCCAGCAGCGCCGGGACAGCATACTATGGCTACACCTTC.

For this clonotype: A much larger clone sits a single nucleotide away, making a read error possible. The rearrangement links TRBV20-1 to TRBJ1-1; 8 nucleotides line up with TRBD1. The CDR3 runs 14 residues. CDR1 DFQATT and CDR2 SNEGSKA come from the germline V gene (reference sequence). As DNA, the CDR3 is TGCGGTCCCGGGACAGGATCCTTGTACACTGAAGCTTTCTTT. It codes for CGPGTGSLYTEAFF.

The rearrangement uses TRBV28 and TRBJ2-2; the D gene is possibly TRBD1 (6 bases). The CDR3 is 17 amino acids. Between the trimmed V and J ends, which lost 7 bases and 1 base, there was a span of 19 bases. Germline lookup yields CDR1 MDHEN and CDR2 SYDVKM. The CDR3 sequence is CASKLTTGYLNTGELFF. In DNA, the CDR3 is TGTGCCAGCAAATTGACAACAGGGTACTTGAACACCGGGGAGCTGTTTTTT. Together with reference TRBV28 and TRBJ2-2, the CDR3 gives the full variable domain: DVKVTQSSRYLVKRTGEKVFLECVQDMDHENMFWYRQDPGLGLRLIYFSYDVKMKEKGDIPEGYSVSREKKERFSLILESASTNQTSMYLCASKLTTGYLNTGELFFGEGSRLTVL.

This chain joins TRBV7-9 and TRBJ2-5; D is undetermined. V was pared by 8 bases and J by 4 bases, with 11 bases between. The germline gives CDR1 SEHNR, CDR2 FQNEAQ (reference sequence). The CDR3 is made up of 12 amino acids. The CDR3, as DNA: TGTGCCAGCCGGTTCGGAGCAGAGACCCAGTACTTC. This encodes CASRFGAETQYF.

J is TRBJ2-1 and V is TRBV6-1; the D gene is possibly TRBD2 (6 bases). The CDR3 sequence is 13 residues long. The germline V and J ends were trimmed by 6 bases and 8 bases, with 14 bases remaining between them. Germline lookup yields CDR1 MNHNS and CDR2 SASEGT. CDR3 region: CASRLGLGDEQFF. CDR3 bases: TGTGCCAGCAGGTTGGGACTGGGCGATGAGCAGTTCTTC.

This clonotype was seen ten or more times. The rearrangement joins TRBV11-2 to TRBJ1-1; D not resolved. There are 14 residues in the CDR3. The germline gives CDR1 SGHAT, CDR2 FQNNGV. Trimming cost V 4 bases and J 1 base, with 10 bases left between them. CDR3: CASSSAGPNTEAFF. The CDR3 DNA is TGTGCCAGCAGCTCGGCGGGCCCGAACACTGAAGCTTTCTTT.

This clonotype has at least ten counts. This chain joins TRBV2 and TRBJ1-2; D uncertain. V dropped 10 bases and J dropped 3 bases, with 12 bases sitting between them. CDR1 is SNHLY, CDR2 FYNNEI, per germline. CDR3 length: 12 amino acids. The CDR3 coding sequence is TGTGCCACCTTCAGTTCAGACTATGGCTACACCTTC. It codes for CATFSSDYGYTF.

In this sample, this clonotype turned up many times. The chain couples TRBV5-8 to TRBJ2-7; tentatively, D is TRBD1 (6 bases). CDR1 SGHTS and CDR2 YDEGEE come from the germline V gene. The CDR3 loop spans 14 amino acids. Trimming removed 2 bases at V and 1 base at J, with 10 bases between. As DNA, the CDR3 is TGTGCCAGCAGCTTTGGGGGCCAATCCTACGAGCAGTACTTC. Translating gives CASSFGGQSYEQYF.

The DNA of the CDR3 is TGCAGTCGAGCTTTAGCGGGAGGGCGGGACATTCAGTACTTC. Protein sequence: CSRALAGGRDIQYF. The chain couples TRBV20-1 to TRBJ2-4, with 11 bases that match TRBD2. The CDR3 length is 14 residues. The trim removed 8 bases at V and 8 bases at J, leaving 11 bases unmatched. The germline V gene encodes CDR1 DFQATT and CDR2 SNEGSKA (reference sequence).

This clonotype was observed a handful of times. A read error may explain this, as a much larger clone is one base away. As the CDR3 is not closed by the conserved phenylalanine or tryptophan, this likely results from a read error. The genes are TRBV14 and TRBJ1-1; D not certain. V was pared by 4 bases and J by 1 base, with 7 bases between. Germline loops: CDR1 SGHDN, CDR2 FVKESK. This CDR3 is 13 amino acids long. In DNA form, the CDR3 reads TGTGCCAGCAGCCTCGTGGCGAACACTGAAGCTTTCCTT. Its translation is CASSLVANTEAFL.

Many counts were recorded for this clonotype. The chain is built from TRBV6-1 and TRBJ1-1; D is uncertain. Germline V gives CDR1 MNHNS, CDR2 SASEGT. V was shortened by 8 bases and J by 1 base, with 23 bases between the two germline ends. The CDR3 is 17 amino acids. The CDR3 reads CASGGTVSLDGNTEAFF. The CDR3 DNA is TGTGCCAGCGGAGGAACAGTCTCATTAGACGGGAACACTGAAGCTTTCTTT.

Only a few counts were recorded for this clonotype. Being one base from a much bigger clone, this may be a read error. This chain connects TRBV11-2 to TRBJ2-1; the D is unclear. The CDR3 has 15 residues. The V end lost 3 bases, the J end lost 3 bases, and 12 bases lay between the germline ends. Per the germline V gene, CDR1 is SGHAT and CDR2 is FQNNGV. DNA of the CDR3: TGTGCCAGCAGCTTCCCACCCAGCTACTACAATGAGCAGTTCTTC. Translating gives CASSFPPSYYNEQFF.

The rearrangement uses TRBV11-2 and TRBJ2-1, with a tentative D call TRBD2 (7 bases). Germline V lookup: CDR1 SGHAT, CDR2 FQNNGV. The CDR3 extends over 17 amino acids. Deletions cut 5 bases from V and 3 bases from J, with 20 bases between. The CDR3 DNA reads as TGTGCCAGCAGCCCCCGGCGGGGGCGGGGGATCTACAATGAGCAGTTCTTC. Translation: CASSPRRGRGIYNEQFF.

The CDR3 DNA sequence: TGTGCCAGCAGTCGGGACGCCAACACTGAAGCTTTCTTT. Amino acids: CASSRDANTEAFF. J is TRBJ1-1 and V is TRBV18; a weak D match, TRBD1 (5 bases). V dropped 8 bases and J dropped 2 bases, with 12 bases sitting between them. Per germline, CDR1 KGHSH and CDR2 LQKENI. This CDR3 spans 13 amino acids.

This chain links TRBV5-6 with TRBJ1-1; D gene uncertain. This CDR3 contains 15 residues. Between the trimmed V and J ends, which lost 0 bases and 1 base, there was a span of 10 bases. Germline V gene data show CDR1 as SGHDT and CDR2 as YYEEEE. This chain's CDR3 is CASSLGTEENTEAFF. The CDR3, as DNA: TGTGCCAGCAGCTTGGGGACCGAGGAGAACACTGAAGCTTTCTTT.

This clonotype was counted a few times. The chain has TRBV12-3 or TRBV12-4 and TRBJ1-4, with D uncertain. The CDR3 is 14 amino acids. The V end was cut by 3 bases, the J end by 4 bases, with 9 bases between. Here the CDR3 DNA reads TGTGCCAGCAGTTTTGGGCACATTAATGAAAAACTGTTTTTT. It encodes CASSFGHINEKLFF.

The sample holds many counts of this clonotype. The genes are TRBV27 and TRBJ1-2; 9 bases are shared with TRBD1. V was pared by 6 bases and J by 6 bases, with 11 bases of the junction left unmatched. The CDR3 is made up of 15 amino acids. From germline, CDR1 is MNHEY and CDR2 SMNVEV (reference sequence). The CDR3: CASRPRPTGGHGYTF. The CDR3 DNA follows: TGTGCCAGCAGGCCTCGACCGACAGGGGGGCATGGCTACACCTTC.

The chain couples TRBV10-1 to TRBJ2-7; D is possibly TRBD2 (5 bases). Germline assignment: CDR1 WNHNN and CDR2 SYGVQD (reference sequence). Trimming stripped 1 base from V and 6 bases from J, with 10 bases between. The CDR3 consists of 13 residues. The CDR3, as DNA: TGCGCCAGCAGTGAGTACGAAGGAGGCGAGCAGTACTTC. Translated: CASSEYEGGEQYF.

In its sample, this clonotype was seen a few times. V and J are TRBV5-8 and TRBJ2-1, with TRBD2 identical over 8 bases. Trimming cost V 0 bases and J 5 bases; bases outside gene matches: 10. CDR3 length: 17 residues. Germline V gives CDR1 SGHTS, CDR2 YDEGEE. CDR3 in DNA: TGTGCCAGCAGCTTGGCATCGATTGCGGGGGGAAACAATGAGCAGTTCTTC. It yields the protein CASSLASIAGGNNEQFF.

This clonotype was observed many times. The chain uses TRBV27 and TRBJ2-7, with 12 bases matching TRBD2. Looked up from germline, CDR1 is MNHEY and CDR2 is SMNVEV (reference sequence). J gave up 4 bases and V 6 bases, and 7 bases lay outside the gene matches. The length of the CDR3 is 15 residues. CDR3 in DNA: TGTGCCAGCAGCCGAGAGACTAGCGGGAGATACGAGCAGTACTTC. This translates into CASSRETSGRYEQYF.

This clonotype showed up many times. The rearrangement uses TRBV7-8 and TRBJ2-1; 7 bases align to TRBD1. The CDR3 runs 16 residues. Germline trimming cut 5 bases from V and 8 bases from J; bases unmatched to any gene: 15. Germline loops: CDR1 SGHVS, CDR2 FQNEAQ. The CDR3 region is CASSPRRDSFSDEQFF. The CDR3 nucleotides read TGTGCCAGCAGCCCCCGCCGGGACAGCTTTAGCGATGAGCAGTTCTTC.

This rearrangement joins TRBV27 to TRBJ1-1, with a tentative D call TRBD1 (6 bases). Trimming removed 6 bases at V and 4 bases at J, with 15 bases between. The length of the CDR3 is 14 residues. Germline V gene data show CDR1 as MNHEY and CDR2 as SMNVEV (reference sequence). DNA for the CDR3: TGTGCCAGCAGCCGGACAGTTTCTGTCACTGAAGCTTTCTTT. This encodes CASSRTVSVTEAFF.

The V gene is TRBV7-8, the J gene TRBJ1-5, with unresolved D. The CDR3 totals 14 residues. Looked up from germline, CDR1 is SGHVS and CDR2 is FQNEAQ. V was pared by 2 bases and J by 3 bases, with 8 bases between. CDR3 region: CASSLNSLNQPQHF. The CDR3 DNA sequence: TGTGCCAGCAGCTTAAACTCTCTCAATCAGCCCCAGCATTTT.

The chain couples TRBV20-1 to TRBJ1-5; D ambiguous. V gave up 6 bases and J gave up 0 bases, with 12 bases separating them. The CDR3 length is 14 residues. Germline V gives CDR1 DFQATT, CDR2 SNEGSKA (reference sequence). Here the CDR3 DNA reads TGCAGTGCCCAAGACACTTATAGCAATCAGCCCCAGCATTTT. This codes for CSAQDTYSNQPQHF.

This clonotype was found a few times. The CDR3 nucleotides are TGCGCCACCGCGGGACAAAATCCTCGTGGGTGGAGTTCCACCTACAATGAGCAGTTCTTC. The encoded protein is CATAGQNPRGWSSTYNEQFF. The genes are TRBV4-1 and TRBJ2-1; D is tentatively TRBD1 or TRBD2 (6 bases each). Between the trimmed V and J ends, which lost 10 bases and 2 bases, there was a span of 33 bases. Germline CDR1 reads MGHRA; CDR2 reads YSYEKL. The CDR3 has 20 residues.

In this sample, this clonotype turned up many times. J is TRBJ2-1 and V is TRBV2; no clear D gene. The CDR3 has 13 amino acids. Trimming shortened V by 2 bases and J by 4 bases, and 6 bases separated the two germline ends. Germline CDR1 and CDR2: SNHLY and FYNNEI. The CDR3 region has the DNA TGTGCCAGCAGTGAAAGGGTGTACAATGAGCAGTTCTTC. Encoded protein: CASSERVYNEQFF. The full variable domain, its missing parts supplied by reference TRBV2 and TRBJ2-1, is EPEVTQTPSHQVTQMGQEVILRCVPISNHLYFYWYRQILGQKVEFLVSFYNNEISEKSEIFDDQFSVERPDGSNFTLKIRSTKLEDSAMYFCASSERVYNEQFFGPGTRLTVL.